This T cell receptor (beta chain) stems from a study of blood T cells in healthy people across ages. Findings and limits, study-wide: Across the age range, TCR beta diversity per million T cells fell in a roughly linear way.

The use of a sample-barcoded 5' primer and a J-beta primer mix characterized a second PCR of roughly 7 to 11 cycles. TCRdb itself ran the 5' RACE reads through MiXCR, one entry per CDR3 protein. The sample carries 800,000 to 950,000 distinct CDR3 sequences, roughly 40% recorded once. A remark on this clonotype: What it binds is unknown.

Germline lookup yields CDR1 SEHNR and CDR2 FQNEAQ (reference sequence). Between the trimmed V and J ends, which lost 2 bases and 0 bases, there was a span of 14 bases. This CDR3 spans 16 amino acids. The source of this sequence is a man aged 18 to 30 in good health. This chain connects TRBV7-9 to TRBJ2-7; the D gene is possibly TRBD1 (5 bases). The sequencing input was blood. The DNA of the CDR3 is TGTGCCAGCAGCTTACTCGGACAAGCAAGCTCCTACGAGCAGTACTTC. It yields the protein CASSLLGQASSYEQYF.